The 30 T cell receptor beta chains in this list originate from one sample, sequenced in a study of lymphopenia after photon versus proton radiotherapy (dated by TCRdb to between 2018 and 2021). Libraries were made using the immunoSEQ multiplex PCR assay. In its TCRdb copy, this immuneACCESS table keeps in-frame sequences only and misses some clones. Where compared with another copy, unresolved V genes explain less than half of these, and the others have no known cause. The sample profile shows 60,000 or so clones; roughly 87% of them were found once. The ten largest make up roughly 13% of the sample. The source was peripheral blood, collected from a patient treated with proton-based radiotherapy. The receptors shown here come from a man older than 75 with esophageal cancer.

This chain uses TRBV7-3 with TRBJ2-7; a weak D match, TRBD2 (5 bases). CDR3 length: 14 residues. The V gene lost 0 bases and the J gene lost 1 base, with 7 bases spanning the gap. Germline CDR1 and CDR2: SGHTA and FQGTGA. The CDR3 spells CASSLTTSSYEQYF. The CDR3 DNA follows: TGTGCCAGCAGCTTAACAACTAGTTCCTACGAGCAGTACTTC.

The V and J genes are TRBV5-4 and TRBJ1-2, with D maybe TRBD1 (6 bases). Germline V gene lookup returns CDR1 SGHNT and CDR2 YYREEE (reference sequence). The CDR3 is 15 residues long. Trimming took 3 bases from V and 8 from J, leaving 20 bases between them. This CDR3 reads CASSSGAQGREGYTF. Written as DNA, the CDR3 is TGTGCCAGCAGCTCGGGTGCACAGGGTCGCGAAGGCTACACCTTC.

This clone was seen only a few times. The CDR3 DNA follows: TGTGCCAGCAGCTGGGACAGGGGAAACGCAGATACGCAGTATTTT. Residues: CASSWDRGNADTQYF. The rearrangement uses TRBV5-4 and TRBJ2-3; 10 bases are shared with TRBD1. Germline CDR1 is SGHNT and CDR2 is YYREEE (reference sequence). After removal of 3 bases from V and 4 bases from J, the junction contained 5 bases not matched to a gene. CDR3 length: 15 amino acids.

The chain carries TRBV29-1 and TRBJ2-1; 7 nucleotides line up with TRBD1. CDR1 is SQVTM, CDR2 ANQGSEA, per germline. Trimming at V came to 0 bases and at J to 2 bases, leaving 7 bases not matched to a gene. The CDR3 has 16 residues. CDR3 amino acids: CSVEDPDRDTYNEQFF. The CDR3 DNA reads as TGCAGCGTTGAAGATCCTGACAGGGACACCTACAATGAGCAGTTCTTC.

The rearrangement uses TRBV2 and TRBJ1-4; a possible D gene is TRBD1 (5 bases). V lost 5 bases to trimming and J lost 8 bases, with 18 bases between them. CDR3 length: 15 amino acids. From germline, CDR1 is SNHLY and CDR2 FYNNEI. For the CDR3, the DNA is TGTGCCAGCAGTTTTTACGGGACGGATGACGAAAAACTGTTTTTT. Amino acids: CASSFYGTDDEKLFF.

This chain joins TRBV29-1 and TRBJ1-6; D is undetermined. Germline V gene lookup returns CDR1 SQVTM and CDR2 ANQGSEA. Trimming stripped 6 bases from V and 7 bases from J, with 16 bases between. The CDR3 length is 14 residues. The CDR3 nucleotides read TGCAGCGTCAGGACGGACCGATGGAATTCACCCCTCCACTTT. It translates to CSVRTDRWNSPLHF. The whole variable domain, remainder taken from reference TRBV29-1 and TRBJ1-6, is SAVISQKPSRDICQRGTSLTIQCQVDSQVTMMFWYRQQPGQSLTLIATANQGSEATYESGFVIDKFPISRPNLTFSTLTVSNMSPEDSSIYLCSVRTDRWNSPLHFGNGTRLTVT.

This clone occurred once. The chain has TRBV11-2 and TRBJ2-1, with a possible D match to TRBD1 (5 bases). Germline V gene sequence: CDR1 SGHAT, CDR2 FQNNGV. Trimming shortened V by 4 bases and J by 5 bases, and 9 bases separated the two germline ends. The CDR3 has 13 amino acids. The CDR3 sequence: CASSSMTDNEQFF. In nucleotides, the CDR3 is TGTGCCAGCAGCTCAATGACAGACAATGAGCAGTTCTTC. Looking up the rest from reference TRBV11-2 and TRBJ2-1 gives the full variable domain: EAGVAQSPRYKIIEKRQSVAFWCNPISGHATLYWYQQILGQGPKLLIQFQNNGVVDDSQLPKDRFSAERLKGVDSTLKIQPAKLEDSAVYLCASSSMTDNEQFFGPGTRLTVL.

The chain has TRBV21-1 and TRBJ2-7; TRBD1 is taken as the D call from the table, unchecked against the DNA. TRBV21-1 is reported as a pseudogene. The CDR3 length is 14 residues. CDR3 DNA sequence: TGTGCCAGCAGTCGAGAGCAGGGGGCCTACGAGCAGTACTTC. Its protein product is CASSREQGAYEQYF.

The chain is built from TRBV19 and TRBJ1-2; 7 positions match TRBD1. CDR3 length equals 13 residues. The V gene end was trimmed by 4 bases and the J gene end by 3 bases; junction bases not matched to a gene: 2. Per germline, CDR1 LNHDA and CDR2 SQIVND (reference sequence). CDR3 in DNA: TGTGCCAGTAGTAATCAGGGGGACTATGGCTACACCTTC. Translating gives CASSNQGDYGYTF.

The CDR3 DNA is TGTGCCAGTACCACCTTCCCTTCAGTCTCTGGGGCCAACGTCCTGACTTTC. Translating it yields CASTTFPSVSGANVLTF. J is TRBJ2-6 and V is TRBV19; D is uncertain. V lost 7 bases and J lost 0, with 16 bases in between. CDR3 size: 17 residues. From germline, CDR1 is LNHDA and CDR2 SQIVND (reference sequence).

There are a few counts of this clone. The gene calls are TRBV4-1 and TRBJ2-5; D may correspond to TRBD1 or TRBD2 (5 bases each). Germline values: CDR1 MGHRA, CDR2 YSYEKL. The germline V and J ends were trimmed by 5 bases and 2 bases, with 15 bases remaining between them. The CDR3 is 15 amino acids. Here the CDR3 reads CASSKTGTGQETQYF. In nucleotides, the CDR3 is TGCGCCAGCAGCAAAACCGGGACGGGGCAAGAGACCCAGTACTTC.

V gene TRBV14 combines with J gene TRBJ1-1, with D unclear. The CDR3 sequence is 13 residues long. Looked up from germline, CDR1 is SGHDN and CDR2 is FVKESK. Trimming removed 0 bases from V and 8 bases from J, with 10 bases in between. CDR3 coding DNA: TGTGCCAGCAGCCAAGATGAGTACCAGGAAGCTTTCTTT. Encoded protein: CASSQDEYQEAFF. Supplemented by reference TRBV14 and TRBJ1-1, the full variable domain reads EAGVTQFPSHSVIEKGQTVTLRCDPISGHDNLYWYRRVMGKEIKFLLHFVKESKQDESGMPNNRFLAERTGGTYSTLKVQPAELEDSGVYFCASSQDEYQEAFFGQGTRLTVV.

The chain employs TRBV19 and TRBJ1-2; 7 bases map to TRBD1. The CDR3 totals 14 residues. The germline V gene encodes CDR1 LNHDA and CDR2 SQIVND (reference sequence). The V segment lost 2 bases and the J segment 3 bases; nucleotides outside the gene matches: 3. The DNA of the CDR3 is TGTGCCAGTAGTATACCGACAGGGTACTATGGCTACACCTTC. It encodes CASSIPTGYYGYTF.

The chain employs TRBV11-2 and TRBJ2-5; 7 bases are a match to TRBD1. The germline V gene encodes CDR1 SGHAT and CDR2 FQNNGV. After removal of 5 bases from V and 1 base from J, the junction contained 1 base not matched to a gene. This CDR3 contains 13 residues. The CDR3 reads CASSRDSQETQYF. Here the CDR3 DNA reads TGTGCCAGCAGCCGGGACAGCCAAGAGACCCAGTACTTC.

J is TRBJ1-1 and V is TRBV7-2; no clear D. The V end was cut by 5 bases, the J end by 0 bases, with 7 bases between. CDR3 length: 13 residues. Germline CDR1 reads SGHTA; CDR2 reads FQGNSA. CDR3 amino acids: CASSATVNTEAFF. DNA for the CDR3: TGTGCCAGCAGCGCCACAGTGAACACTGAAGCTTTCTTT.

The CDR3: CASSSLGGGQGNTGELFF. CDR3 nucleotides: TGTGCCAGCAGCTCCTTGGGGGGAGGCCAAGGGAACACCGGGGAGCTGTTTTTT. This chain connects TRBV7-2 to TRBJ2-2; D is possibly TRBD2 (6 bases). CDR3 length equals 18 residues. The V and J ends lost 4 bases and 1 base respectively, with 19 bases between them. Germline V CDR1 and CDR2: SGHTA, FQGNSA. Supplemented by reference TRBV7-2 and TRBJ2-2, the full variable domain reads GAGVSQSPSNKVTEKGKDVELRCDPISGHTALYWYRQSLGQGLEFLIYFQGNSAPDKSGLPSDRFSAERTGGSVSTLTIQRTQQEDSAVYLCASSSLGGGQGNTGELFFGEGSRLTVL.

This clone was found once. V and J are TRBV5-1 and TRBJ2-2; D gene unclear. There are 15 residues in the CDR3. CDR1 and CDR2 from the germline V gene are SGHRS and YFSETQ. V lost 5 bases to trimming and J lost 0 bases, with 11 bases between them. DNA of the CDR3: TGCGCCAGCAGTCCGGGTTCCTCGAACACCGGGGAGCTGTTTTTT. This translates into CASSPGSSNTGELFF.

This chain uses TRBV25-1 with TRBJ1-4; 8 bases agree with TRBD1. This CDR3 has 15 amino acids. Germline CDR1 reads MGHDK; CDR2 reads SYGVNS. The trim removed 5 bases at V and 5 bases at J, leaving 7 bases unmatched. CDR3 sequence reads: CASSSHRGANEKLFF. The DNA for the CDR3 is TGTGCCAGCAGTTCACACAGGGGGGCGAATGAAAAACTGTTTTTT.

This chain uses TRBV4-3 with TRBJ2-3, with 8 bases lining up with TRBD2. CDR3 size: 15 residues. Germline V gene sequence: CDR1 LGHNA, CDR2 YSLEER. J gave up 6 bases and V 0 bases, and 5 bases lay outside the gene matches. DNA for the CDR3: TGCGCCAGCAGCCAAGAGAGCGGGAGTTGGGATACGCAGTATTTT. Protein product: CASSQESGSWDTQYF.

The V and J genes are TRBV30 and TRBJ2-5, with 7 positions matching TRBD2. The CDR3 covers 14 residues. Germline trimming cut 1 base from V and 4 bases from J; bases unmatched to any gene: 6. The V gene's germline CDR1 is GTSNPN and CDR2 SVGIG (reference sequence). DNA of the CDR3: TGTGCCTGGAGTGAGCTAGCGGTGCGAGAGACCCAGTACTTC. Residues: CAWSELAVRETQYF.

CDR3 protein: CASSLAGNTEAFF. In DNA, the CDR3 is TGTGCCAGCAGCCTAGCAGGGAACACTGAAGCTTTCTTT. V gene TRBV14 combines with J gene TRBJ1-1; D gene ambiguous. The CDR3 totals 13 residues. Deletions cut 4 bases from V and 1 base from J, with 7 bases between. The germline gives CDR1 SGHDN, CDR2 FVKESK. The variable domain in full, completed from reference TRBV14 and TRBJ1-1, reads EAGVTQFPSHSVIEKGQTVTLRCDPISGHDNLYWYRRVMGKEIKFLLHFVKESKQDESGMPNNRFLAERTGGTYSTLKVQPAELEDSGVYFCASSLAGNTEAFFGQGTRLTVV.

This clone was recorded once. The chain links TRBV30 to TRBJ1-6; D is unclear. The length of the CDR3 is 14 residues. In germline, CDR1 is GTSNPN, CDR2 SVGIG (reference sequence). V was trimmed by 0 bases and J by 8 bases, leaving 11 bases between them. The CDR3 DNA reads as TGTGCCTGGAGTGTAGTCCCCTTTGATTCACCCCTCCACTTT. This translates into CAWSVVPFDSPLHF.

The chain is built from TRBV30 and TRBJ2-3, with D possibly TRBD2 on 5 matching bases. The V end was cut by 2 bases, the J end by 6 bases, with 21 bases between. Germline V lookup: CDR1 GTSNPN, CDR2 SVGIG (reference sequence). This CDR3 is built from 16 residues. DNA for the CDR3: TGTGCCTGGAGTCCCATCCGAGGGTACCTTGCTGATACGCAGTATTTT. Protein sequence: CAWSPIRGYLADTQYF.

The chain couples TRBV7-8 to TRBJ2-3; 11 bases align to TRBD2. In germline, CDR1 is SGHVS, CDR2 FQNEAQ. CDR3 length equals 15 residues. The V gene end was trimmed by 1 base and the J gene end by 6 bases; junction bases not matched to a gene: 3. CDR3 loop: CASSLGGLAEDTQYF. The CDR3 nucleotides read TGTGCCAGCAGCTTAGGGGGACTAGCGGAGGATACGCAGTATTTT.

The J gene is TRBJ1-6, the V gene TRBV6-6; no definite D call. Germline V gene lookup returns CDR1 MNHNY and CDR2 SVGAGI (reference sequence). The germline V and J ends were trimmed by 6 bases and 3 bases, with 3 bases remaining between them. This CDR3 is built from 12 residues. CDR3 residues: CASRDYNSPLHF. CDR3 coding DNA: TGTGCCAGCAGGGACTATAATTCACCCCTCCACTTT.

This chain connects TRBV2 to TRBJ2-5, with D possibly being TRBD1 (6 bases). Trimming pared 2 bases from V and 3 bases from J, leaving 10 bases between. Germline CDR1 SNHLY, CDR2 FYNNEI. The CDR3 covers 14 residues. The CDR3 sequence: CASSEHDRKETQYF. In DNA form, the CDR3 reads TGTGCCAGCAGTGAACACGACAGGAAAGAGACCCAGTACTTC. The variable domain in full, with the rest retrieved from reference TRBV2 and TRBJ2-5, is EPEVTQTPSHQVTQMGQEVILRCVPISNHLYFYWYRQILGQKVEFLVSFYNNEISEKSEIFDDQFSVERPDGSNFTLKIRSTKLEDSAMYFCASSEHDRKETQYFGPGTRLLVL.

This clone was observed once. The chain joins TRBV19 to TRBJ2-3, with D tentatively TRBD1 (5 bases). V was pared by 7 bases and J by 3 bases, with 11 bases between. This CDR3 contains 13 residues. Germline V gene data show CDR1 as LNHDA and CDR2 as SQIVND (reference sequence). The CDR3 bases are TGTGCCAGTACCCAGGGATGGACAGATACGCAGTATTTT. It specifies CASTQGWTDTQYF.

CDR3 protein: CASSSWPGGGRTQYF. In DNA, the CDR3 is TGTGCCAGCAGCTCCTGGCCCGGCGGGGGGCGCACGCAGTATTTT. The chain joins TRBV7-8 to TRBJ2-3; 8 bases align to TRBD2. Germline assignment: CDR1 SGHVS and CDR2 FQNEAQ. The CDR3 runs 15 residues. Losses at the gene ends were 4 bases for V and 9 bases for J; bases not matched to a gene: 12.

The chain couples TRBV6-5 to TRBJ2-2; D is perhaps TRBD1 (6 bases). This CDR3 spans 12 amino acids. V shed 7 bases and J shed 6 bases, with 9 bases lying between them. Germline V gene data show CDR1 as MNHEY and CDR2 as SVGAGI. Here the CDR3 reads CASNRVPGELFF. Written as DNA, the CDR3 is TGTGCCAGCAACAGGGTGCCCGGGGAGCTGTTTTTT.

This sequence joins TRBV15 and TRBJ1-2; D remains unclear. This CDR3 is built from 12 residues. The ends were cut back, 0 bases at V and 2 bases at J, with 1 base in the middle. Germline values: CDR1 LNHNV, CDR2 YYDKDF (reference sequence). CDR3 in DNA: TGTGCCACCAGCAGAGACAACTATGGCTACACCTTC. This gives the protein CATSRDNYGYTF.